The 12 T cell receptor beta chains presented below share a single source sample, sequenced in a study of T cell repertoires in cytomegalovirus infection. TCRdb re-analysed the reads in MiXCR, keeping a single row per CDR3 protein. Among about a million distinct CDR3 sequences listed, approximately 33% were seen once. These receptors lack a known antigen. The sequencing here drew on cultured CD8+ T cells from PBMCs, taken from culture after CMV antigen stimulation. Receptors originate from a human donor in good health (CMV status not recorded). Some clones in this sample may be carry-over from other donors' samples.

The chain uses TRBV5-1 and TRBJ1-1; D call uncertain. Germline CDR1 reads SGHRS; CDR2 reads YFSETQ. Between the trimmed V and J ends, which lost 4 bases and 5 bases, there was a span of 12 bases. The CDR3 totals 13 residues. CDR3 DNA: TGCGCCAGCAGCCGCCCATATGCAACTGAAGCTTTCTTT. Amino acid sequence: CASSRPYATEAFF.

The J gene is TRBJ1-2, the V gene TRBV20-1; 7 nucleotides align to TRBD1. The CDR3 length is 15 residues. From germline, CDR1 is DFQATT and CDR2 SNEGSKA (reference sequence). Trimming removed 0 bases from V and 2 bases from J; junction bases left unmatched: 6. The CDR3 DNA follows: TGCAGTGCTAGAGATCGGAGGGGGCGGAACTATGGCTACACCTTC. Its protein is CSARDRRGRNYGYTF.

Details on this clonotype: Given a far larger clone just one base away, this is likely a sequencing read error. The V and J genes are TRBV6-5 and TRBJ2-5; D uncertain. CDR3 size: 11 residues. Trimming stripped 6 bases from V and 6 bases from J, with 8 bases between. Germline V gene sequence: CDR1 MNHEY, CDR2 SVGAGI. The CDR3 loop reads CASSLGKTQYF. Written as DNA, the CDR3 is TGTGCCAGCAGCTTAGGGAAGACCCAGTACTTC.

This clonotype came up many times. J is TRBJ2-7 and V is TRBV7-6, with TRBD1 as a possible D gene (6 bases). Looked up from germline, CDR1 is SGHVS and CDR2 is FNYEAQ. This CDR3 has 14 residues. V gave up 5 bases and J gave up 5 bases, with 16 bases separating them. CDR3 sequence reads: CASSQGLDFDEQYF. The CDR3 nucleotides are TGTGCCAGCAGCCAGGGGTTAGATTTCGACGAGCAGTACTTC.

The gene calls are TRBV2 and TRBJ2-3, with a possible D match to TRBD2 (6 bases). Trimming cost V 6 bases and J 11 bases, with 9 bases left between them. Germline values: CDR1 SNHLY, CDR2 FYNNEI. The length of the CDR3 is 10 residues. This chain's CDR3 is CASRGLRQYF. The CDR3 DNA is TGTGCCAGCAGGGGACTCAGGCAGTATTTT.

The count of this clonotype is one. The gene calls are TRBV6-2 or TRBV6-3 and TRBJ2-5; 11 bases map to TRBD2. CDR1 is MNHEY, CDR2 SVGEGT, per germline. J was trimmed by 5 bases and V by 5 bases; bases with no gene match: 7. The CDR3 extends over 15 amino acids. DNA of the CDR3: TGTGCCAGCAGTCAGCTAGCGGGGGGCGTCGAGACCCAGTACTTC. Translation gives CASSQLAGGVETQYF.

In this sample, this clonotype turned up many times. The rearrangement joins TRBV28 to TRBJ1-1; D is uncertain. Between the trimmed V and J ends, which lost 5 bases and 0 bases, there was a span of 13 bases. Germline V gives CDR1 MDHEN, CDR2 SYDVKM. The CDR3 is 15 residues long. The CDR3 spells CASSPPGPLNTEAFF. CDR3 nucleotide sequence: TGTGCCAGCAGTCCCCCCGGACCTTTGAACACTGAAGCTTTCTTT.

Only a few counts were recorded for this clonotype. This rearrangement joins TRBV5-1 to TRBJ1-1; tentative D call: TRBD1 (6 bases). CDR3 length: 15 residues. Trimming stripped 0 bases from V and 4 bases from J, with 13 bases between. The germline CDR1 and CDR2 sequences are SGHRS and YFSETQ. Here the CDR3 reads CASSLEAPGATEAFF. The CDR3 DNA follows: TGCGCCAGCAGCTTGGAGGCCCCGGGGGCCACTGAAGCTTTCTTT.

In its sample, this clonotype was seen a few times. The J gene is TRBJ2-7, the V gene TRBV12-3 or TRBV12-4, with 7 bases that match TRBD1. The CDR3 is 14 amino acids. Germline trimming cut 2 bases from V and 6 bases from J; bases unmatched to any gene: 7. CDR3 DNA sequence: TGTGCCAGCAGTTTACCCGACAGGGCTGTCGAGCAGTACTTC. Its translation: CASSLPDRAVEQYF.

This clonotype turned up a few times. The genes are TRBV20-1 and TRBJ2-7; TRBD1 aligns across 8 bases. The V gene's germline CDR1 is DFQATT and CDR2 SNEGSKA (reference sequence). The CDR3 sequence is 13 residues long. The ends lost 4 bases at V and 3 bases at J; junction bases unmatched: 5. CDR3 bases: TGCAGTGCTATGACAGGGGTGGGCTACGAGCAGTACGTC. This sequence encodes CSAMTGVGYEQYV.

Many counts were recorded for this clonotype. DNA for the CDR3: TGTGCCAGCAGCACAAAGAACAGCATGATTAATCGGGAGACCCAGTACTTC. Its protein product is CASSTKNSMINRETQYF. The J gene is TRBJ2-5, the V gene TRBV7-9; D is uncertain. Trimming cost V 5 bases and J 5 bases, with 24 bases left between them. This CDR3 has 17 residues. Germline-derived CDR1 and CDR2 are SEHNR and FQNEAQ (reference sequence).

The chain combines TRBV19 with TRBJ2-1; TRBD1 aligns across 10 bases. The germline gives CDR1 LNHDA, CDR2 SQIVND (reference sequence). There are 14 residues in the CDR3. Trimming removed 7 bases from V and 4 bases from J; junction bases left unmatched: 4. CDR3 residues: CASIGTGEYNEQFF. In DNA, the CDR3 is TGTGCCAGTATCGGGACAGGGGAATACAATGAGCAGTTCTTC.